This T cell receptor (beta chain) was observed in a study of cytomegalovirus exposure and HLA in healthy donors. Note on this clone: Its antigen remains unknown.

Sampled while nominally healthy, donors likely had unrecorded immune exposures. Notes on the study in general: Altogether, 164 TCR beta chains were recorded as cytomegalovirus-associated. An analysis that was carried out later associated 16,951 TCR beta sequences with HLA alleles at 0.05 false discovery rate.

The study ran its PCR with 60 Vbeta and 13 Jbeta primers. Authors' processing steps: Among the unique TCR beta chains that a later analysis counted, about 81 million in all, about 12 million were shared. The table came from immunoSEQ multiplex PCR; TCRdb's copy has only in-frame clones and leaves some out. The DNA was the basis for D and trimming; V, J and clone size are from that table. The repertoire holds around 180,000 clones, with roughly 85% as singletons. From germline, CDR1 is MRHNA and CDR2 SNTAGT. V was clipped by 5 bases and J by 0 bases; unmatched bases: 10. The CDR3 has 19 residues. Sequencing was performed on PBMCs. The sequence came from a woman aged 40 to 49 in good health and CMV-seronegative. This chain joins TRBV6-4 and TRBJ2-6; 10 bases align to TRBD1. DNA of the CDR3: TGTGCCAGCAGTCCAAGGGACAGGGGTGCTCTCTCTGGGGCCAACGTCCTGACTTTC. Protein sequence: CASSPRDRGALSGANVLTF.